Listed here are 13 T cell receptor beta chains from one sample, sequenced in a study of T-cell memory formation after mild COVID-19. MiXCR, applied by TCRdb to the 5' RACE reads, yields one record per CDR3 protein. Found here are under 300,000 distinct CDR3 sequences, about 16% of them singletons; the top ten hold approximately 3.4%. The material sequenced was PBMCs or a T cell subset sorted from them (not recorded which). The source of these receptors is a man between 18 and 29 years old who had mild COVID-19 (a few samples of this study predate the infection). Cell type and time point are not known.

The sample holds a few counts of this clonotype. The chain recombines TRBV7-8 with TRBJ2-3, with 7 bases identical to TRBD1. The CDR3 is made up of 16 amino acids. The trim removed 4 bases at V and 1 base at J, leaving 8 bases unmatched. CDR1 and CDR2 (germline): SGHVS, FQNEAQ. DNA for the CDR3: TGTGCCAGCAGCTATTCCGGGACAGTCGGCACAGATACGCAGTATTTT. Amino acid sequence: CASSYSGTVGTDTQYF.

This chain joins TRBV5-6 and TRBJ2-5; 9 bases fit TRBD2. The junction had 13 bases not matched to a gene; V was cut back by 5 bases and J by 2 bases. This CDR3 comprises 17 residues. The germline V gene has CDR1 SGHDT and CDR2 YYEEEE. The CDR3: CASSPLLSGGPQETQYF. CDR3 in DNA: TGTGCCAGCAGTCCCCTATTGAGCGGGGGGCCACAAGAGACCCAGTACTTC.

This clonotype was detected ten times or more. The chain combines TRBV30 with TRBJ2-3; D is possibly TRBD1 (6 bases). This CDR3 contains 13 residues. The V end was cut by 4 bases, the J end by 1 base, with 9 bases between. Germline V gene data show CDR1 as GTSNPN and CDR2 as SVGIG (reference sequence). The CDR3 reads CAWKWTGTDTQYF. The DNA for the CDR3 is TGTGCCTGGAAGTGGACAGGCACAGATACGCAGTATTTT.

J is TRBJ2-7 and V is TRBV15, with TRBD2 as a possible D gene (6 bases). The CDR3 is made up of 14 amino acids. V gave up 6 bases and J gave up 7 bases, with 19 bases separating them. Germline V lookup: CDR1 LNHNV, CDR2 YYDKDF (reference sequence). In nucleotides, the CDR3 is TGTGCCACCAGAGTACGCCCGGGGGTTGGGGAGCAGTACGTC. Translating it yields CATRVRPGVGEQYV.

This clonotype was found a few times. The rearrangement uses TRBV5-1 and TRBJ2-3; 7 nucleotides match TRBD1. The V gene's germline CDR1 is SGHRS and CDR2 YFSETQ. The CDR3 runs 14 residues. V lost 4 bases and J lost 4; bases outside the gene matches: 6. The CDR3 nucleotides read TGCGCCAGCAGCGGAACAGGGGTAGCAGATACGCAGTATTTT. Protein sequence: CASSGTGVADTQYF.

This clonotype was seen more than once but under ten times. The chain combines TRBV5-6 with TRBJ1-2, with D unresolved. CDR3 length: 13 residues. Germline V gene data show CDR1 as SGHDT and CDR2 as YYEEEE. V was shortened by 2 bases and J by 2 bases, with 7 bases between the two germline ends. The CDR3 DNA reads as TGTGCCAGCAGCTTCGAGCAGAACTATGGCTACACCTTC. It specifies CASSFEQNYGYTF.

This clonotype was recorded many times. The J gene is TRBJ2-5, the V gene TRBV7-2, with D perhaps TRBD2 (6 bases). Germline V lookup: CDR1 SGHTA, CDR2 FQGNSA. Trimming stripped 2 bases from V and 1 base from J, with 8 bases between. The CDR3 has 14 amino acids. Here the CDR3 reads CASSLSRGQETQYF. The CDR3 bases are TGTGCCAGCAGCTTATCGCGGGGCCAAGAGACCCAGTACTTC.

The chain joins TRBV12-3 or TRBV12-4 to TRBJ1-2; D possibly corresponds to TRBD1 (5 bases). Trimming shortened V by 3 bases and J by 4 bases, and 9 bases separated the two germline ends. The CDR3 loop spans 13 amino acids. The CDR3 sequence is CASSLQGFYGYTF. The CDR3, as DNA: TGTGCCAGCAGTTTGCAGGGATTCTATGGCTACACCTTC.

The V and J genes are TRBV12-3 or TRBV12-4 and TRBJ2-7; a weak D match, TRBD1 (5 bases). This CDR3 contains 14 residues. Trimming shortened V by 1 base and J by 2 bases, and 9 bases separated the two germline ends. The CDR3, as DNA: TGTGCCAGCAGTTTAGATCTCAGGGCCTACGAGCAGTACGTC. Its protein product is CASSLDLRAYEQYV.

This chain links TRBV6-5 with TRBJ1-1; weak D call: TRBD1 (6 bases). Germline V gives CDR1 MNHEY, CDR2 SVGAGI. V shed 6 bases and J shed 5 bases, with 19 bases lying between them. The CDR3 totals 15 residues. The CDR3, as DNA: TGTGCCAGCAGCTCCAGGGGCACGGGCGGGACTGAAGCTTTCTTT. Translating it yields CASSSRGTGGTEAFF.

CDR3 residues: CASSARDRISIGYTF. The CDR3 coding sequence is TGTGCCAGTAGTGCGCGGGACAGGATCTCTATTGGCTACACCTTC. The rearrangement joins TRBV19 to TRBJ1-2; TRBD1 aligns across 8 bases. The germline V gene encodes CDR1 LNHDA and CDR2 SQIVND (reference sequence). Trimming removed 5 bases from V and 7 bases from J; junction bases left unmatched: 12. This CDR3 has 15 residues.

The chain employs TRBV29-1 and TRBJ2-1, with D tentatively TRBD1 or TRBD2 (5 bases each). V was cut by 4 bases and J by 0 bases, with 10 bases left in between. The CDR3 is 14 residues long. From germline, CDR1 is SQVTM and CDR2 ANQGSEA. CDR3 in amino acids: CSVAGASSYNEQFF. For the CDR3, the DNA is TGCAGCGTTGCCGGGGCTAGCTCCTACAATGAGCAGTTCTTC.

The chain couples TRBV19 to TRBJ1-5, with TRBD1 matching 10 bases. This CDR3 has 15 amino acids. The V gene end was trimmed by 4 bases and the J gene end by 4 bases; junction bases not matched to a gene: 4. The germline V gene encodes CDR1 LNHDA and CDR2 SQIVND (reference sequence). The CDR3 loop is CASSTGTGENQPQHF. The CDR3 nucleotides read TGTGCCAGTAGTACAGGGACAGGGGAGAATCAGCCCCAGCATTTT. The variable domain in full, completed from reference TRBV19 and TRBJ1-5, reads DGGITQSPKYLFRKEGQNVTLSCEQNLNHDAMYWYRQDPGQGLRLIYYSQIVNDFQKGDIAEGYSVSREKKESFPLTVTSAQKNPTAFYLCASSTGTGENQPQHFGDGTRLSIL.